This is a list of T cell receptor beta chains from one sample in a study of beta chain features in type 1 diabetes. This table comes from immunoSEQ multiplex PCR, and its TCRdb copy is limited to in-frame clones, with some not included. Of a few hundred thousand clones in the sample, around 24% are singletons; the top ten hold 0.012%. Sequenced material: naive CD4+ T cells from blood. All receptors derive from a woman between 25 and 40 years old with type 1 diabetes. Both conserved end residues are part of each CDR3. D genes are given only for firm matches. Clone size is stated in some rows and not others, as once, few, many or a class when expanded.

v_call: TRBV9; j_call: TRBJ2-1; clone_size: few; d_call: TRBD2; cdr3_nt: TGTGCCAGCAGCGGATGGACTAGACACAATGAGCAGTTCTTC; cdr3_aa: CASSGWTRHNEQFF
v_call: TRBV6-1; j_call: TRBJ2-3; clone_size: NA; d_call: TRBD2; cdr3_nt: TGTGCCAGTTCAATACTAGCGGCGGGGGGAGATACGCAGTATTTT; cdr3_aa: CASSILAAGGDTQYF
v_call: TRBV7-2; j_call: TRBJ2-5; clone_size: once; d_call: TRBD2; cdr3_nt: TGTGCCAGCAGCAGGACTAGCGGGGGGTTCGGAGAGACCCAGTACTTC; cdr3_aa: CASSRTSGGFGETQYF
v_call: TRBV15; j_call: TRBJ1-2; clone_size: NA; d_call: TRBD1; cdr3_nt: TGTGCCACCAGAATCGGGACAGCCGACGTCGCCACCTTC; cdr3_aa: CATRIGTADVATF
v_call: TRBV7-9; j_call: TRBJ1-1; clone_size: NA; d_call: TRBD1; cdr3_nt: TGTGCCAGCAGCTCGTCCCGGGACAGGGATGAAGCTTTCTTT; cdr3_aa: CASSSSRDRDEAFF
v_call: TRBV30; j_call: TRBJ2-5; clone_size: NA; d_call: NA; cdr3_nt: TGTGCCTGGGCCCGTGGTAGCGACCAAGAGACCCAGTACTTC; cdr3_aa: CAWARGSDQETQYF
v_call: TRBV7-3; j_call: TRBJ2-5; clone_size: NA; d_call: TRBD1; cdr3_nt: TGTGCCAGCAGCGCACAGGGGGCGTTAGGAGAGACCCAGTACTTC; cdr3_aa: CASSAQGALGETQYF
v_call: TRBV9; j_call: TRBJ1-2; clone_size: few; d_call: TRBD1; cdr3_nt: TGTGCCAGCAGCGGGACAGGGAACTATGGCTACACCTTC; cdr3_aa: CASSGTGNYGYTF
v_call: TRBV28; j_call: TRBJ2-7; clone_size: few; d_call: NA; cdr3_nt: TGTGCCAGCAGTTTAACCGGGGGAGACTCCTACGAGCAGTACTTC; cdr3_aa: CASSLTGGDSYEQYF
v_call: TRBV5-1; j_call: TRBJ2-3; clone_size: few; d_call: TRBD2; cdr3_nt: TGCGCCAGCACCCGGGGGGACCCCACAGATACGCAGTATTTT; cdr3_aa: CASTRGDPTDTQYF
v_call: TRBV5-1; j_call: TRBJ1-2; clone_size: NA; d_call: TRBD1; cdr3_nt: TGCGCCAGCAGCCCCCGGGGACAGCAAACTAACTATGGCTACACCTTC; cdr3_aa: CASSPRGQQTNYGYTF
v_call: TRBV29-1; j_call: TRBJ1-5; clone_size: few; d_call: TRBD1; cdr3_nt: TGCAGCGCCGGACAGGGGAATCAGCCCCAGCATTTT; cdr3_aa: CSAGQGNQPQHF
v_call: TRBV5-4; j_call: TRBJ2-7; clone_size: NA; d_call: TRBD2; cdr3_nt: TGTGCCAGCAGAACTGGAGCGGGAGGGAGTTTGGGCGAGCAGTACTTC; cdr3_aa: CASRTGAGGSLGEQYF
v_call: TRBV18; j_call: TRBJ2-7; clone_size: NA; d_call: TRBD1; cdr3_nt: TGTGCCAGCTCCCTCGGGACAGGCAGAGGCTACGAGCAGTACTTC; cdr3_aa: CASSLGTGRGYEQYF
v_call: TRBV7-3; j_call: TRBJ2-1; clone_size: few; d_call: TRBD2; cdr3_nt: TGTGCCAGCAGCCTTACTAGCGGGAACTCCTACAATGAGCAGTTCTTC; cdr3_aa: CASSLTSGNSYNEQFF
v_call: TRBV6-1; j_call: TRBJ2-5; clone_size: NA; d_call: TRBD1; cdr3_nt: TGTGCCAGCAGAGGACAGGGGGCGAAAGAGACCCAGTACTTC; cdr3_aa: CASRGQGAKETQYF
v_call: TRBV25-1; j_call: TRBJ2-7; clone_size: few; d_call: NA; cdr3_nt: TGTGCCAGCAGTGAAGCCGGGACTGGCTCCAACGAGCAGTACTTC; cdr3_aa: CASSEAGTGSNEQYF
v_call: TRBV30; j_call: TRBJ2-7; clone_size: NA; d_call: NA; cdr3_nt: TGTGCCTGTAAGTACGGCTCCTACGAGCAGTACTTC; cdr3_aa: CACKYGSYEQYF
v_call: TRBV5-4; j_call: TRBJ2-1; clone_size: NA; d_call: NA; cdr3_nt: TGTGCCAGCAGCTTTAGGAGGGGAAACTCCTACAATGAGCAGTTCTTC; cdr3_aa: CASSFRRGNSYNEQFF
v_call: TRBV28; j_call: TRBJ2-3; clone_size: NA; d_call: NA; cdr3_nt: TGTGCCAGCAGTACTCTCAGGGGGGACGGCACAGATACGCAGTATTTT; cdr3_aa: CASSTLRGDGTDTQYF
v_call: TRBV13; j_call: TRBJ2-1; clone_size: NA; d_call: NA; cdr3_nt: TGTGCCAGCAGCTTACTTTACAATGAGCAGTTCTTC; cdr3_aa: CASSLLYNEQFF
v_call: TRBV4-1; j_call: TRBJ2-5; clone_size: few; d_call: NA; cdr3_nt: TGCGCCAGCAGCCAAGGGGACTACCAAGAGACCCAGTACTTC; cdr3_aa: CASSQGDYQETQYF
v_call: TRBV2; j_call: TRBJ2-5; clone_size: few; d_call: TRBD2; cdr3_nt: TGTGCCAGCAGTGGCCGGACTAGCGGGAGACGAGAGACCCAGTACTTC; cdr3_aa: CASSGRTSGRRETQYF